This is a list of T cell receptor beta chains from one sample in a study of graft-versus-host responses after intestinal transplantation. Libraries were prepared by immunoSEQ multiplex PCR; TCRdb keeps only in-frame clonotypes and omits some of them. The repertoire holds roughly 3,900 clones, with 75% to 85% as singletons. The sample was ileum tissue, taken 650 to 670 days after intestinal transplant. The receptor set was obtained from a human patient who received an intestinal transplant, so some T cells may come from the graft donor. The CDR3 runs from the conserved cysteine through the conserved F or W. D genes are given only for firm matches.

j_gene	d_gene	v_gene	CDR3aa	CDR3nt
TRBJ2-7	TRBD2	TRBV27	CASSFDGPGRGYEQYF	TGTGCCAGCAGTTTTGATGGGCCGGGGAGGGGCTACGAGCAGTACTTC
TRBJ2-1	.	TRBV11-2	CASSPGPAYNEQFF	TGTGCCAGCAGCCCAGGGCCGGCCTACAATGAGCAGTTCTTC
TRBJ1-1	TRBD1	TRBV7-9	CASTDSGGTEAFF	TGTGCCAGCACTGATTCAGGGGGCACTGAAGCTTTCTTT
TRBJ2-4	TRBD2	TRBV9	CASGEGNIQYF	TGTGCCAGCGGGGAGGGAAACATTCAGTACTTC
TRBJ2-5	TRBD2	TRBV5-8	CASSVGLAGGPGETQYF	TGTGCCAGCAGCGTGGGACTAGCGGGGGGGCCCGGAGAGACCCAGTACTTC
TRBJ2-6	.	TRBV29-1	CSVAVSSGANALTF	TGCAGCGTCGCAGTAAGCTCGGGGGCCAACGCCCTGACTTTC
TRBJ1-3	TRBD1	TRBV2	CASSDRTGGNTIYF	TGTGCCAGCAGTGACCGGACAGGAGGAAACACCATATATTTT
TRBJ1-6	.	TRBV4-1	CASSQDGGRESPLHF	TGCGCCAGCAGCCAAGACGGGGGGCGCGAATCACCCCTCCACTTT
TRBJ1-1	.	TRBV27	CASRRQGPLTEAFF	TGTGCCAGCAGACGTCAGGGGCCCCTCACTGAAGCTTTCTTT
TRBJ2-7	TRBD2	TRBV27	CASSFRLSGAYEQYF	TGTGCCAGCAGTTTTAGGCTGAGCGGGGCCTACGAGCAGTACTTC
TRBJ1-6	.	TRBV27	CASSLYVWQDRNSPLHF	TGTGCCAGCAGTTTGTATGTCTGGCAGGACCGAAATTCACCCCTCCACTTT
TRBJ1-1	.	TRBV6-1	CASILGWGSEAFF	TGTGCCAGCATCCTCGGATGGGGCAGTGAAGCTTTCTTT
TRBJ2-3	.	TRBV5-6	CASSLVGYTQYF	TGTGCCAGCAGCTTGGTCGGGTACACGCAGTATTTT
TRBJ1-6	.	TRBV6-5	CASSYSRGDSPLHF	TGTGCCAGCAGTTACTCTCGTGGGGATTCACCCCTCCACTTT
TRBJ1-3	.	TRBV7-2	CAARRPGASGNTIYF	TGTGCCGCCCGTCGTCCCGGGGCCTCTGGAAACACCATATATTTT
TRBJ2-1	.	TRBV5-4	CASSLQAGALHNEQFF	TGTGCCAGCAGCTTGCAGGCGGGGGCCCTCCACAATGAGCAGTTCTTC